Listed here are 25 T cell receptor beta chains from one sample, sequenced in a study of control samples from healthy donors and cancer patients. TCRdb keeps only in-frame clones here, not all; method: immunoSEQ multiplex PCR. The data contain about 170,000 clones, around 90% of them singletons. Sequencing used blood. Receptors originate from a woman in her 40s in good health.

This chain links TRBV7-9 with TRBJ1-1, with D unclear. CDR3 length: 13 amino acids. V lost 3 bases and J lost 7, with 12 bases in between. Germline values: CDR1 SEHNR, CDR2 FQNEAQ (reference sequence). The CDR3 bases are TGTGCCAGCAGCTTTGGCACCATCGGTGAAGCTTTCTTT. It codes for CASSFGTIGEAFF.

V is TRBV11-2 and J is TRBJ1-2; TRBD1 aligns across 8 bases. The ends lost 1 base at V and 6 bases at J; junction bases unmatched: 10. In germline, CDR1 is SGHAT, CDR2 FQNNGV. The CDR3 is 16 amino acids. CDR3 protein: CASSLGVGGQGDGYTF. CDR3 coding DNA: TGTGCCAGCAGCTTAGGGGTCGGTGGACAGGGCGATGGCTACACCTTC.

The CDR3 loop reads CAISEVWRQEAFF. The CDR3 region has the DNA TGTGCCATCAGTGAGGTCTGGAGACAGGAAGCTTTCTTT. J is TRBJ1-1 and V is TRBV10-3; D is possibly TRBD1 (5 bases). Germline V gene data show CDR1 as ENHRY and CDR2 as SYGVKD. CDR3 length: 13 residues. V shed 2 bases and J shed 8 bases, with 12 bases lying between them.

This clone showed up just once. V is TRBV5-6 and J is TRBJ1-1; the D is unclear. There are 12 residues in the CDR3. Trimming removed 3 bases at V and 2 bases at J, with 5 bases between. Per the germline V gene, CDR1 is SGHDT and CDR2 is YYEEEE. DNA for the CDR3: TGTGCCAGCAGCTGGATCAACACTGAAGCTTTCTTT. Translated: CASSWINTEAFF.

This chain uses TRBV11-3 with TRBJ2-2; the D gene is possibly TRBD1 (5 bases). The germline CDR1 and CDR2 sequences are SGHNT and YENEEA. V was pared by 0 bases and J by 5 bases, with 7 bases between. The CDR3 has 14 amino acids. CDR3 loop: CASSLDRVTGELFF. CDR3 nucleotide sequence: TGTGCCAGCAGCTTAGACAGGGTTACCGGGGAGCTGTTTTTT.

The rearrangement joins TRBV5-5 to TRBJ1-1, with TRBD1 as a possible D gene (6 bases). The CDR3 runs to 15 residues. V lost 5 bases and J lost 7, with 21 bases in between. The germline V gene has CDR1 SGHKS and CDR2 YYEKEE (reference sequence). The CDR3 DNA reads TGTGCCAGCAGACCTGAGGGGGGGTATCGTGGTGAAGCTTTCTTT. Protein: CASRPEGGYRGEAFF.

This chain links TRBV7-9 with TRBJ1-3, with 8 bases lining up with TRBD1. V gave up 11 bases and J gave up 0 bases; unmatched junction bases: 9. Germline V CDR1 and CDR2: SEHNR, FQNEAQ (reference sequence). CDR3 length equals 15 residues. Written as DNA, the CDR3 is TGTGCCGTGACAGGGGCGGCCTTCTCTGGAAACACCATATATTTT. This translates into CAVTGAAFSGNTIYF.

CDR3 DNA sequence: TGCAGCTACCGGGACAGGGCCTACGAGCAGTACTTC. Protein: CSYRDRAYEQYF. This rearrangement joins TRBV29-1 to TRBJ2-7, with 9 bases identical to TRBD1. This CDR3 contains 12 residues. V shed 8 bases, J shed 2 bases, and the junction held 4 bases outside the gene matches. Germline V gives CDR1 SQVTM, CDR2 ANQGSEA.

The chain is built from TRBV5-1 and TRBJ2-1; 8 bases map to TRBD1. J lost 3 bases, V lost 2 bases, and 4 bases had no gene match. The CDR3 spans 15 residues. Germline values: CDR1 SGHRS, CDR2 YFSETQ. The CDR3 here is CASSLEGQVYNEQFF. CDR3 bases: TGCGCCAGCAGCTTAGAGGGACAGGTCTACAATGAGCAGTTCTTC.

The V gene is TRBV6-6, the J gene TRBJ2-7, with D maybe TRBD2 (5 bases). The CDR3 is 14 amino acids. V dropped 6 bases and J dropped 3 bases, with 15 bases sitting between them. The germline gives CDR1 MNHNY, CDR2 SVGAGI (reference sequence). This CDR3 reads CASSLRSGNYEQYF. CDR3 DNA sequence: TGTGCCAGCAGCCTGAGAAGCGGAAACTACGAGCAGTACTTC.

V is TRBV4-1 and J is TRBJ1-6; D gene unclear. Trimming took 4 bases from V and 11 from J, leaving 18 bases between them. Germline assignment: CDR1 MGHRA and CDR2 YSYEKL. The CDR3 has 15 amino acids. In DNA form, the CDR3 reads TGCGCCAGCAGCCTTCCAGACATGGCTTTTGCACCCCTCCACTTT. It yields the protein CASSLPDMAFAPLHF.

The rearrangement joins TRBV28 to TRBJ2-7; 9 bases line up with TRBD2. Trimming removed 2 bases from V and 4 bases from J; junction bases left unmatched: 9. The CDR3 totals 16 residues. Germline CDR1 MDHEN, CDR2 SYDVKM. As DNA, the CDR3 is TGTGCCAGCAGTTTAAGGGGCGGGAGGGGAGTATACGAGCAGTACTTC. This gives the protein CASSLRGGRGVYEQYF.

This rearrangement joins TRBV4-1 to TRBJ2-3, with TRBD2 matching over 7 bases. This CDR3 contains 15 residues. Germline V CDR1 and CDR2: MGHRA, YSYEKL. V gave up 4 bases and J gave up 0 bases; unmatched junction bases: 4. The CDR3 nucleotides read TGCGCCAGCAGCCCACCTAGCGGCAGCACAGATACGCAGTATTTT. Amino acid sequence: CASSPPSGSTDTQYF.

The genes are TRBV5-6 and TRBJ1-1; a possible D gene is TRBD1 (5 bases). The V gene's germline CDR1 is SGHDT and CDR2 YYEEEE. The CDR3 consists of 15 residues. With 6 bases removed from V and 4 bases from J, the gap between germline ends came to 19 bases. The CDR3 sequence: CASTGTGRATTEAFF. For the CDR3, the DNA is TGTGCCAGCACGGGGACGGGCAGGGCAACCACTGAAGCTTTCTTT.

The CDR3 nucleotides are TGCGCCAGCAGTAACACTAACTATGGCTACACCTTC. Amino acids: CASSNTNYGYTF. The chain employs TRBV5-1 and TRBJ1-2, with D unresolved. With 5 bases removed from V and 0 bases from J, the gap between germline ends came to 5 bases. The CDR3 contains 12 residues. CDR1 and CDR2 from the germline V gene are SGHRS and YFSETQ.

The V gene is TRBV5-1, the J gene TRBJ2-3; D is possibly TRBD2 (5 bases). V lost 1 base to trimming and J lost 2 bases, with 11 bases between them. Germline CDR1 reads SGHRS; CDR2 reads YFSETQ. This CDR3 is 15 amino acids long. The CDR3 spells CASSLRGQNTDTQYF. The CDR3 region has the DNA TGCGCCAGCAGCTTGCGAGGGCAAAACACAGATACGCAGTATTTT.

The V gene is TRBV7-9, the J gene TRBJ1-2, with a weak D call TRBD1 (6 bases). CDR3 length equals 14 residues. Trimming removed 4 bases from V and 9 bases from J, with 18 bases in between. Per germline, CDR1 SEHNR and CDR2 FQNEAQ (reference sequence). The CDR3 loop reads CASSYIGGAQSYTF. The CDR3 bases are TGTGCCAGCAGCTATATAGGGGGGGCGCAGAGCTACACCTTC.

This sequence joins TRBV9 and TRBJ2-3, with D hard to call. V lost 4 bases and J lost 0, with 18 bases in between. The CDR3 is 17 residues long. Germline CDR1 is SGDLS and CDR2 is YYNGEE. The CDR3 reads CASSQLALLPSTDTQYF. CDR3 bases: TGTGCCAGCAGCCAACTGGCTCTCCTGCCGAGCACAGATACGCAGTATTTT. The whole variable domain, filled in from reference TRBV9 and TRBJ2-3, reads DSGVTQTPKHLITATGQRVTLRCSPRSGDLSVYWYQQSLDQGLQFLIQYYNGEERAKGNILERFSAQQFPDLHSELNLSSLELGDSALYFCASSQLALLPSTDTQYFGPGTRLTVL.

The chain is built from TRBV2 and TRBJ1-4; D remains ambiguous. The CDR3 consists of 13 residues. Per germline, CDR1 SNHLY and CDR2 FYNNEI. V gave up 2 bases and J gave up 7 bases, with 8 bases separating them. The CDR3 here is CASSEHESEKLFF. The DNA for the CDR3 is TGTGCCAGCAGTGAACACGAGAGTGAAAAACTGTTTTTT. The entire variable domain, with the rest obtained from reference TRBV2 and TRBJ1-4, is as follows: EPEVTQTPSHQVTQMGQEVILRCVPISNHLYFYWYRQILGQKVEFLVSFYNNEISEKSEIFDDQFSVERPDGSNFTLKIRSTKLEDSAMYFCASSEHESEKLFFGSGTQLSVL.

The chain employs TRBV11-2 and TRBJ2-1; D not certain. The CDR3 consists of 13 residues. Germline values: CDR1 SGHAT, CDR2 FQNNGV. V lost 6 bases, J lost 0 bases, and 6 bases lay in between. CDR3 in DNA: TGTGCCAGCAGGCCGAGCTCCTACAATGAGCAGTTCTTC. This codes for CASRPSSYNEQFF.

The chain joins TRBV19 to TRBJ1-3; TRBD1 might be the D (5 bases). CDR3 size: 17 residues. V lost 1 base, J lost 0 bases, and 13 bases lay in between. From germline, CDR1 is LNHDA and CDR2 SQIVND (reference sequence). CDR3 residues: CASSIGGVAGSGNTIYF. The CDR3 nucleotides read TGTGCCAGTAGTATAGGGGGGGTGGCTGGCTCTGGAAACACCATATATTTT.

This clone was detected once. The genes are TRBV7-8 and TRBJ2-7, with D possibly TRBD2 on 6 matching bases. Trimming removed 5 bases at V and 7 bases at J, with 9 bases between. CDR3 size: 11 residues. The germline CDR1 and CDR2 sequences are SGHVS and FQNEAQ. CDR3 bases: TGTGCCAGCAGCCTCCGGGGGGAGCAGTACTTC. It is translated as CASSLRGEQYF.

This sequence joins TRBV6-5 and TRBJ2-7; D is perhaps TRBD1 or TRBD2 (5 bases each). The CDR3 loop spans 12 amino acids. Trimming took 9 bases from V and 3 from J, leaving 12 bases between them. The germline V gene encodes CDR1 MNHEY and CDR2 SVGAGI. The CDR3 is CASGTEYYEQYF. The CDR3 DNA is TGTGCCAGTGGGACGGAATACTACGAGCAGTACTTC.

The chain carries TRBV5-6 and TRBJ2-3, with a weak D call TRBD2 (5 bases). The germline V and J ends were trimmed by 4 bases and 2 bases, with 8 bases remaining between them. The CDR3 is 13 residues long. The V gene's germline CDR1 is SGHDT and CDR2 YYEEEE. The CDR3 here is CASSKRYTDTQYF. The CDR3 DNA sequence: TGTGCCAGCAGCAAGCGGTACACAGATACGCAGTATTTT.

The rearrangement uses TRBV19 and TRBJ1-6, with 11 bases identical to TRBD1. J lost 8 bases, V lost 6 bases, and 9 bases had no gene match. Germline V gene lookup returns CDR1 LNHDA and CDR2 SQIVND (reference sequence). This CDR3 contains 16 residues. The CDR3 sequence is CASRAAGQGVYSPLHF. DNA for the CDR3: TGTGCCAGTAGAGCCGCGGGACAGGGGGTCTATTCACCCCTCCACTTT.